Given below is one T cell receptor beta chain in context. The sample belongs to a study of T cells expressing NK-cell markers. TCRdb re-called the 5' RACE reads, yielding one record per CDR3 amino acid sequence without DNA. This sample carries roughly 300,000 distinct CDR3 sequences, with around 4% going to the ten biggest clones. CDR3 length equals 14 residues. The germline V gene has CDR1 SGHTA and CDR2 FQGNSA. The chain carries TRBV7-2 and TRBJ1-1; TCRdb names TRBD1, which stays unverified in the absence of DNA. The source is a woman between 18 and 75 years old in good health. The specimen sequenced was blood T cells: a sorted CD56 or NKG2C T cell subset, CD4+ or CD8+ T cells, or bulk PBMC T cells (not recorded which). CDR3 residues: CASSLGAGRSRAFF.